The 8 T cell receptor beta chains listed next were all sequenced from one sample in a study of naive and memory T cell subsets. The beta constant-region primer was an equimolar mix of two oligonucleotides covering TRBC1 and TRBC2. Nested alpha and beta constant-region primers with the SP2 primer drove four PCR rounds on ligated cDNA. TCRdb passed the UMI-ligation and nested PCR reads through MiXCR, listing each CDR3 protein once. Of approximately 150,000 distinct CDR3 sequences in the sample, 15% to 25% were seen once. These receptors are not linked to any known antigen. Study results and limitations: Naive repertoires, especially CD8, held a few larger clonotypes, possibly memory cells re-expressing CD45RA.

The specimen was naive CD8+ T cells from blood. The receptors come from a human donor in good health.

The V and J genes are TRBV28 and TRBJ2-1, with D unclear. This CDR3 is built from 13 residues. V was shortened by 3 bases and J by 3 bases, with 6 bases between the two germline ends. CDR1 and CDR2 (germline): MDHEN, SYDVKM. In DNA, the CDR3 is TGTGCCAGCAGTTTTTACGGCTACAATGAGCAGTTCTTC. Translating gives CASSFYGYNEQFF.

The rearrangement uses TRBV7-9 and TRBJ2-3; unclear D gene. This CDR3 comprises 18 residues. CDR1 and CDR2 from the germline V gene are SEHNR and FQNEAQ (reference sequence). V gave up 1 base and J gave up 5 bases, with 22 bases separating them. The DNA of the CDR3 is TGTGCCAGCAGCTTAGACTGGTACGAAAATTCGCGTGGAGATACGCAGTATTTT. As protein: CASSLDWYENSRGDTQYF.

This clonotype has only a few counts. The V call is TRBV20-1, the J call TRBJ2-7; D may be TRBD1 or TRBD2 (5 bases each). The V and J ends lost 5 bases and 6 bases respectively, with 20 bases between them. The germline V gene has CDR1 DFQATT and CDR2 SNEGSKA (reference sequence). The CDR3 length is 14 residues. In DNA form, the CDR3 reads TGCAGTGCTCCCGAGTCGGGGCCGTCGTCCGAGCAGTACTTC. Protein product: CSAPESGPSSEQYF.

This clonotype was picked up a small number of times. The chain couples TRBV3-1 to TRBJ2-7; 13 positions agree with TRBD2. The CDR3 consists of 18 residues. V dropped 0 bases and J dropped 2; count of bases not matched to a gene: 7. CDR1 is LGHDT and CDR2 is YNNKEL in the germline V gene (reference sequence). CDR3 sequence (DNA): TGTGCCAGCAGCCAAGATCAAGGACTAGCGGGAGACCCCTACGAGCAGTACTTC. It codes for CASSQDQGLAGDPYEQYF.

This clonotype has just a few counts. V usage is TRBV28 and J usage is TRBJ2-7; D perhaps matches TRBD2 (6 bases). This CDR3 contains 14 residues. CDR1 MDHEN and CDR2 SYDVKM come from the germline V gene. V was trimmed by 3 bases and J by 6 bases, leaving 15 bases between them. The CDR3 spells CASSFGGIGAEQYF. The CDR3 nucleotides read TGTGCCAGCAGTTTCGGAGGGATTGGGGCCGAGCAGTACTTC.

V is TRBV29-1 and J is TRBJ2-7; the match to TRBD1 covers 11 bases. V shed 7 bases and J 4 bases; nucleotides not matched to a gene: 9. This CDR3 is built from 14 residues. Germline V gene sequence: CDR1 SQVTM, CDR2 ANQGSEA. The CDR3 DNA is TGCAGCGCGATCGGGACAGGGGGTTCTTACGAGCAGTACTTC. Its translation is CSAIGTGGSYEQYF.

The chain employs TRBV20-1 and TRBJ2-5; D may be TRBD1 (6 bases). Trimming removed 0 bases at V and 4 bases at J, with 9 bases between. The germline gives CDR1 DFQATT, CDR2 SNEGSKA (reference sequence). The CDR3 extends over 13 amino acids. For the CDR3, the DNA is TGCAGTGCTAGAGATCAGGGGCCAGAGACCCAGTACTTC. Its protein product is CSARDQGPETQYF.

The V call is TRBV5-1, the J call TRBJ2-1, with 7 bases identical to TRBD2. CDR1 and CDR2 (germline): SGHRS, YFSETQ. J was trimmed by 2 bases and V by 5 bases; bases with no gene match: 1. The CDR3 runs 13 residues. In DNA, the CDR3 is TGCGCCAGCAGTGCGGGAGCCTACAATGAGCAGTTCTTC. Translation: CASSAGAYNEQFF.